This T cell receptor (beta chain) was retrieved from a study of T cell repertoires in cytomegalovirus infection. The wider study: Recently described HLA-C-restricted plus well-studied HLA-B-restricted CMV epitopes were used.

Study-level results: Ex vivo, HLA-C-restricted CMV-specific TCR beta clonotypes prevailed over the rest of the response.

This CDR3 contains 16 residues. After removal of 0 bases from V and 10 bases from J, the junction contained 11 bases not matched to a gene. Germline CDR1 and CDR2: SGHVS and FQNEAQ. TCRdb recomputed calls from the reads with MiXCR, one row per CDR3 protein. This sample has hundreds of thousands of distinct CDR3 sequences, with around a third found just once. This clonotype was seen many times. The antigen remains undetermined. The sequences come from cultured PBMCs, collected from culture after CMV antigen stimulation. The clonotype was recovered from a human donor in good health (CMV status not recorded). Some clones in this sample may be carry-over from other donors' samples. This chain links TRBV7-8 with TRBJ2-1; 8 positions agree with TRBD2. The CDR3 coding sequence is TGTGCCAGCAGCTTAGCGTACGGGGGGGCCAGGCTGGAGCAGTTCTTC. Translated, it gives CASSLAYGGARLEQFF.